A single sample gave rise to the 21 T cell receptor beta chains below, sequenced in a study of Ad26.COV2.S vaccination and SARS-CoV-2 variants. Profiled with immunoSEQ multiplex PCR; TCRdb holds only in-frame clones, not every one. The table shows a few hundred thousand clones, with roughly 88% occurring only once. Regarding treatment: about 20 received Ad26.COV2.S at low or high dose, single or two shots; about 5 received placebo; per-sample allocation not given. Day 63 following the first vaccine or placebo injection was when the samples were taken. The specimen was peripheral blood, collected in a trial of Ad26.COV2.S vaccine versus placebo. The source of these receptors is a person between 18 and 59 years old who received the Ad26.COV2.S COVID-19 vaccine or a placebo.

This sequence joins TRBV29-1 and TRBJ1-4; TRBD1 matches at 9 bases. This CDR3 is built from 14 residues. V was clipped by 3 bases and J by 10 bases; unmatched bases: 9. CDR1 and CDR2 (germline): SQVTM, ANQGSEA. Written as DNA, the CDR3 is TGCAGCGTTGAGCTCACAGGGGGCTCTGGAAAACTGTTTTTT. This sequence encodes CSVELTGGSGKLFF.

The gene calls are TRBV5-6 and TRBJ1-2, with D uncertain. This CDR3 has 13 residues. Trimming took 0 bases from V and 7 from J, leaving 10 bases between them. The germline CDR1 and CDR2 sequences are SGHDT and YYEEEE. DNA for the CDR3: TGTGCCAGCAGCTTGGGGACCGGGCTTGGCTACACCTTC. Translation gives CASSLGTGLGYTF.

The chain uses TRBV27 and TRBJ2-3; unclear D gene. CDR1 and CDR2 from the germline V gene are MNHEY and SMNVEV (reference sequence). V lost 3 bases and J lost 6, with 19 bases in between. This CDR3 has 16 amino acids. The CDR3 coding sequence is TGTGCCAGCAGTTTGTCGCAGTCCCCCCTGATGGATACGCAGTATTTT. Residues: CASSLSQSPLMDTQYF.

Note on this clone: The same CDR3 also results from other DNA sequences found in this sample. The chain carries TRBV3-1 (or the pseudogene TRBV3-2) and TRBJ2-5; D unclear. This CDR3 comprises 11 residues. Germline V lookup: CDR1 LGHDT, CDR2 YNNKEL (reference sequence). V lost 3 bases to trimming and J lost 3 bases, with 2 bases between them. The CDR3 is CASSQKETQYF. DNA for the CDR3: TGTGCCAGCAGCCAGAAAGAGACCCAGTACTTC.

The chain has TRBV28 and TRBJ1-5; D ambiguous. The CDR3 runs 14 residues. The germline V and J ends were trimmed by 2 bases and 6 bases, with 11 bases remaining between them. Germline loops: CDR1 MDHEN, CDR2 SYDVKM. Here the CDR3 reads CASSLTTVGQPQHF. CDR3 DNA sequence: TGTGCCAGCAGTTTAACGACCGTGGGTCAGCCCCAGCATTTT.

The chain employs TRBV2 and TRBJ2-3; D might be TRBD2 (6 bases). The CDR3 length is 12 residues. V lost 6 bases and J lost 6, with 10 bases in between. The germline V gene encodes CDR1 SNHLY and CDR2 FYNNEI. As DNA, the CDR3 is TGTGCCAGCAGGAGTGGGGGGGATACGCAGTATTTT. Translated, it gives CASRSGGDTQYF.

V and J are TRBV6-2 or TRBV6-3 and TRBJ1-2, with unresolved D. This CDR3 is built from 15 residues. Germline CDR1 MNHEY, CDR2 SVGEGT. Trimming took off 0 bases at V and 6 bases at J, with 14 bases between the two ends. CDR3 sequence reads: CASSYSAWVEDGYTF. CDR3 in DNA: TGTGCCAGCAGTTACTCGGCTTGGGTTGAAGATGGCTACACCTTC.

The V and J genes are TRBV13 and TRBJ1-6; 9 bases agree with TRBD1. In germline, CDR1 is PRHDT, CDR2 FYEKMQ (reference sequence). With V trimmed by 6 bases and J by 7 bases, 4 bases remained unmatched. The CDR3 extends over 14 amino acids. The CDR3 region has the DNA TGTGCCAGCAGTGGGACAGGGAGGAATTCACCCCTCCACTTT. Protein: CASSGTGRNSPLHF.

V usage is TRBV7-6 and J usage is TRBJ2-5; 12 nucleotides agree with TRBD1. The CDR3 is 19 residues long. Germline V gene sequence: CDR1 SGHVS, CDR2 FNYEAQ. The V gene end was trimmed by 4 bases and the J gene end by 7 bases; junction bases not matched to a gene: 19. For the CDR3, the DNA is TGTGCCAGCAGCTCGATCCCGGGACAGGGGGCGCGGGTCCGGGGGACCCAGTACTTC. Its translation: CASSSIPGQGARVRGTQYF.

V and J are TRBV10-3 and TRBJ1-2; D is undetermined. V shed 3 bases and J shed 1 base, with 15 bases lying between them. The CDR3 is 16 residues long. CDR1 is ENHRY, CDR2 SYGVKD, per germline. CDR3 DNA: TGTGCCATCAGTGACCCCGGACGGTATATTAACTATGGCTACACCTTC. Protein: CAISDPGRYINYGYTF.

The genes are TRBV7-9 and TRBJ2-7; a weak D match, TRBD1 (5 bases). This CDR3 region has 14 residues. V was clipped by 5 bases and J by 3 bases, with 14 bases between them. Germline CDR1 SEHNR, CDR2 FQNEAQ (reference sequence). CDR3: CASSGKATVYEQYF. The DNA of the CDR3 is TGTGCCAGCAGCGGAAAGGCGACAGTCTACGAGCAGTACTTC.

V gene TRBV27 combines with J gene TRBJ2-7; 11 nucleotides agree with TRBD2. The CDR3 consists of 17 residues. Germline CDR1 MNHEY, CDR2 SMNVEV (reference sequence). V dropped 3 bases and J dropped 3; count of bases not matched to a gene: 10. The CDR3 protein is CASSFLASGGPSYEQYF. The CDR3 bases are TGTGCCAGCAGTTTTCTGGCTAGCGGGGGGCCGAGCTACGAGCAGTACTTC.

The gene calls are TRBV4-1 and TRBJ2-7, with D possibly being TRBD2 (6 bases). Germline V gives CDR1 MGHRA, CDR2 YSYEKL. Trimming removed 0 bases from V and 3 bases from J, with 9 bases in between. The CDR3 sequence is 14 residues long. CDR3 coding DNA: TGCGCCAGCAGCCAAGACAGGGAGGACTACGAGCAGTACTTC. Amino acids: CASSQDREDYEQYF.

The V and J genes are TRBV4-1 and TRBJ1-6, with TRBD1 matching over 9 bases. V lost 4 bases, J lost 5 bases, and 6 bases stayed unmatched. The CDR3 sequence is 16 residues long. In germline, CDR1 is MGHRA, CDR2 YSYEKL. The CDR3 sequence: CASSRGQGEDNSPLHF. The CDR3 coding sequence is TGCGCCAGCAGCCGGGGACAGGGAGAAGATAATTCACCCCTCCACTTT.

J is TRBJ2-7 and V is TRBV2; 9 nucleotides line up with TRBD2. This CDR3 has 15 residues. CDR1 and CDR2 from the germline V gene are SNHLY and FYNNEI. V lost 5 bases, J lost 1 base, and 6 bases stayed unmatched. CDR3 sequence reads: CASSPAGGFSYEQYF. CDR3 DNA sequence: TGTGCCAGCAGTCCAGCGGGGGGCTTTTCCTACGAGCAGTACTTC.

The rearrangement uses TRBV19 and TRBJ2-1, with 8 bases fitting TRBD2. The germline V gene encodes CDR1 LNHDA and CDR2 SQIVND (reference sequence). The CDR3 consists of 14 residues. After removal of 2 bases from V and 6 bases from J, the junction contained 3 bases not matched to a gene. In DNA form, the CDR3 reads TGTGCCAGTAGTATAACTAGCGGAGCCAATGAGCAGTTCTTC. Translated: CASSITSGANEQFF.

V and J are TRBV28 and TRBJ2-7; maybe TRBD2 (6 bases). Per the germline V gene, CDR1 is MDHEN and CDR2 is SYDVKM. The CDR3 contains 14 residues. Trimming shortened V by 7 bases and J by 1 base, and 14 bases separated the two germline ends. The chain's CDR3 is CASTLGGGSYEQYF. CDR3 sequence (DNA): TGTGCCAGCACCTTGGGTGGGGGGTCCTACGAGCAGTACTTC.

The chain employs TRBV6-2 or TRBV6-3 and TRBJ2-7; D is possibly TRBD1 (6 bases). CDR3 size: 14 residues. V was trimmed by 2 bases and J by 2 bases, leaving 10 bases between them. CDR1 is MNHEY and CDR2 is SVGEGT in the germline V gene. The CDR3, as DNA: TGTGCCAGCAGTTACCCGACAGGTACCTACGAGCAGTACTTC. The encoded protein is CASSYPTGTYEQYF.

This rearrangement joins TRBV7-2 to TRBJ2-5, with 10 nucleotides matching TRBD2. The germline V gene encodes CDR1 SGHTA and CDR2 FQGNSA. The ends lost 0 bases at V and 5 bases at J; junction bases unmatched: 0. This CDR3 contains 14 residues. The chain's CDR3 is CASSLAAGGETQYF. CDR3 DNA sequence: TGTGCCAGCAGCTTAGCAGCGGGGGGGGAGACCCAGTACTTC.

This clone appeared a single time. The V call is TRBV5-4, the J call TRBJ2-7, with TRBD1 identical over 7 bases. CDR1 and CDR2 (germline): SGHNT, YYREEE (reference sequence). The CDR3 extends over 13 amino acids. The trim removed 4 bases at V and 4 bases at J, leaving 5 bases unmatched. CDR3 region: CASSLQGLYEQYF. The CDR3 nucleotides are TGTGCCAGCAGCCTACAGGGGCTGTACGAGCAGTACTTC.

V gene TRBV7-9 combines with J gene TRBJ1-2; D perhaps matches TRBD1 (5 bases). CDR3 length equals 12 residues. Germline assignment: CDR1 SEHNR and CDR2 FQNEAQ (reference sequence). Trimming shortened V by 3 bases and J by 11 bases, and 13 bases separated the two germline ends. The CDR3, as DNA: TGTGCCAGCAGCTTCCGGGCATCAGGGTACACCTTC. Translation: CASSFRASGYTF.